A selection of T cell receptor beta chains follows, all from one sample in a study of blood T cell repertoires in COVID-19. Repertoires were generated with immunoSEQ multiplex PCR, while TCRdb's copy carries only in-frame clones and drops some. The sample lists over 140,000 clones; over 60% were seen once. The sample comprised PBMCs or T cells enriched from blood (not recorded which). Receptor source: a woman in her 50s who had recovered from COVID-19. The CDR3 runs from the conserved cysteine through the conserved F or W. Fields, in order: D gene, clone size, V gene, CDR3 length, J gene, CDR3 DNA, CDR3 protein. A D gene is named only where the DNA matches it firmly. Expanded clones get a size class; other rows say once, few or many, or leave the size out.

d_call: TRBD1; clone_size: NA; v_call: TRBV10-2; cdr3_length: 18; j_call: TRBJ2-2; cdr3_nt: TGCGCCAGCAGTGAGTCGATAGGGGGCAGGGTGAACACCGGGGAGCTGTTTTTT; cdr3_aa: CASSESIGGRVNTGELFF
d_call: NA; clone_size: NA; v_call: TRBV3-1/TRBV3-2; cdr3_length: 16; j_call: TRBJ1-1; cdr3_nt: TGTGCCAGCAGCCACGACCTCCAGGGGAGCGACACTGAAGCTTTCTTT; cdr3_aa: CASSHDLQGSDTEAFF
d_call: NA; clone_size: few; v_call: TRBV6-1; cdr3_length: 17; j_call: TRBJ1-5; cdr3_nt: TGTGCCAGCAGTGGAGGAGGGAGGACTAGCAGCAATCAGCCCCAGCATTTT; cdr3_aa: CASSGGGRTSSNQPQHF
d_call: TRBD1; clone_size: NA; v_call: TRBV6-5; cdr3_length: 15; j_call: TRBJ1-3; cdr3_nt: TGTGCCAGCAGTTCACAGGGGAGCTCTGGAAACACCATATATTTT; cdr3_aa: CASSSQGSSGNTIYF
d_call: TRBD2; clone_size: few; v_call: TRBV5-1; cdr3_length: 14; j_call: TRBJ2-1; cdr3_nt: TGCGCCAGCGCTGGGGGCGGGAGGGCCAATGAGCAGTTCTTC; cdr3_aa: CASAGGGRANEQFF
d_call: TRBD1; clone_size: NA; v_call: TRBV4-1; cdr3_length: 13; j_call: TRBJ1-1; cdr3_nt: TGCGCCAGCAGCCCCGGGACAGGGCAACAAGCTTTCTTT; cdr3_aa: CASSPGTGQQAFF
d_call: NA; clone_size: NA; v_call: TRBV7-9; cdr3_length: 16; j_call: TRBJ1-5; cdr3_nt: TGTGCCAGCAGCCCCGGCGGGGGAGGAAGCAATCAGCCCCAGCATTTT; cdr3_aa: CASSPGGGGSNQPQHF
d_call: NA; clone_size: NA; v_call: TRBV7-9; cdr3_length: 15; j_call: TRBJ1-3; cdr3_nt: TGTGCCAGCAGCTTAGCGAGCCGCTCTGGAAACACCATATATTTT; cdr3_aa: CASSLASRSGNTIYF
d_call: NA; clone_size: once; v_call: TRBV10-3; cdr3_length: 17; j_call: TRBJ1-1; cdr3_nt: TGTGCCATCAGTGAGTCGAATTGGGAGGGGTCGGAGACTGAAGCTTTCTTT; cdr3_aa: CAISESNWEGSETEAFF
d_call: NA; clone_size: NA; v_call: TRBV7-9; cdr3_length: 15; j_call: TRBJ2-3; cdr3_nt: TGTGCCAGCAGCTTTGCGGTGGGAGACACAGATACGCAGTATTTT; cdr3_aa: CASSFAVGDTDTQYF
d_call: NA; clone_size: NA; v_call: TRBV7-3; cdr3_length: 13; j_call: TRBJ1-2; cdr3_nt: TGTGCCAGCAGCTTAGATGGGGCTGGTGGCTACACCTTC; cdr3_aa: CASSLDGAGGYTF
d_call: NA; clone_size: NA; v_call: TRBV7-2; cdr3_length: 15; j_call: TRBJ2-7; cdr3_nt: TGTGCCAGCAGCCCGGCGGAGGACAGAGCCTACGAGCAGTACTTC; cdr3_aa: CASSPAEDRAYEQYF
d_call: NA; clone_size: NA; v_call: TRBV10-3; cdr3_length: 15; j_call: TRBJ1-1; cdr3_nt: TGTGCCATCAGTGACCGGGACACTACCCCCCTTGAAGCTTTCTTT; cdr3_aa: CAISDRDTTPLEAFF
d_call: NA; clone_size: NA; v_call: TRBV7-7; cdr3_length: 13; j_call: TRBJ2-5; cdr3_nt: TGTGCTAGCAGCCCTTCTCTAGGAGAGACCCAGTACTTC; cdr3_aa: CASSPSLGETQYF
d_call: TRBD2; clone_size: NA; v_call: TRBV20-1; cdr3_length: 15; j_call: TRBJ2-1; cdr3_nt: TGCAGTGCTAGTGCCCTAGCGGGGGACTACAATGAGCAGTTCTTC; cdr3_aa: CSASALAGDYNEQFF
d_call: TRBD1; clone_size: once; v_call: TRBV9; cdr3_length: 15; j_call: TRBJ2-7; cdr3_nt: TGTGCCAGCAGCGTTGGGTCAGGGGGCGGGTACGAGCAGTACTTC; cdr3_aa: CASSVGSGGGYEQYF
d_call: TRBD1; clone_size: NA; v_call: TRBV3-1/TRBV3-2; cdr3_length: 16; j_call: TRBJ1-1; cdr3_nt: TGTGCCAGCAGTCAGAGAATTGGGACAGGGGGGACTGAAGCTTTCTTT; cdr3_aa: CASSQRIGTGGTEAFF
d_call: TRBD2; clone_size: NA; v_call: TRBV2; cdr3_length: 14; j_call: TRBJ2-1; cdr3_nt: TGTGCCAGCCAAACTAGCGGGGACTACAATGAGCAGTTCTTC; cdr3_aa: CASQTSGDYNEQFF
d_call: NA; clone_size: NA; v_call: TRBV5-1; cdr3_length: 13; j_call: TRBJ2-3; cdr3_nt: TGCGCCAGCAGCGGGGAGGTCCCTGATACGCAGTATTTT; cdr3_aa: CASSGEVPDTQYF
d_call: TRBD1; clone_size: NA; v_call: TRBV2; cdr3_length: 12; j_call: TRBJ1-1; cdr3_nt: TGTGCCAGCACCGCGGGACAGTTTGAAGCTTTCTTT; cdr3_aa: CASTAGQFEAFF
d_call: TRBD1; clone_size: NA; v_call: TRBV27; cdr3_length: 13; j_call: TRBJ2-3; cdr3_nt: TGTGCCACCGGACAGGGGACCACAGATACGCAGTATTTT; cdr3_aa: CATGQGTTDTQYF
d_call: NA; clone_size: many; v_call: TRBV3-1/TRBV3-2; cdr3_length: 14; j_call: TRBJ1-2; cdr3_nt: TGTGCCAGCAGCCAAAAGGTCGGGTCGGGTGGCTACACCTTC; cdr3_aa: CASSQKVGSGGYTF
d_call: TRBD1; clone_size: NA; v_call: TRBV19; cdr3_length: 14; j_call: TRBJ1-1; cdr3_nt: TGTGCCAGTAGTTCCACAGGGGGCAGGACTGAAGCTTTCTTT; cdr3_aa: CASSSTGGRTEAFF
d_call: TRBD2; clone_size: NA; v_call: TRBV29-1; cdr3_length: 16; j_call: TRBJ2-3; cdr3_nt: TGCAGCGTTGAAGGGCTAGCGGGGGTAAGCACAGATACGCAGTATTTT; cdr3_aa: CSVEGLAGVSTDTQYF
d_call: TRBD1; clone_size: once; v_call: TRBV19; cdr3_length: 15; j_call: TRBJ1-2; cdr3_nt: TGTGCCAGTACCATCCCCTCGACAGGGATCTATGGCTACACCTTC; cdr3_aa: CASTIPSTGIYGYTF
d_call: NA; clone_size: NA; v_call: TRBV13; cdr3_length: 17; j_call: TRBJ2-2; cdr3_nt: TGTGCCAGCAGCCCCCCTTATGGAGGGACGAACACCGGGGAGCTGTTTTTT; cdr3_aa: CASSPPYGGTNTGELFF
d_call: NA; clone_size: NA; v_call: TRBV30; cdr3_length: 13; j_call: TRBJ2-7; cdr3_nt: TGTGCCTGGAGTGGGCAGATATCCTACGAGCAGTACTTC; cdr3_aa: CAWSGQISYEQYF
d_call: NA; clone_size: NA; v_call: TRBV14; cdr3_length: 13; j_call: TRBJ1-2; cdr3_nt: TGTGCCAGCAGCCAGGGAGGGGGCTATGGCTACACCTTC; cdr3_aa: CASSQGGGYGYTF
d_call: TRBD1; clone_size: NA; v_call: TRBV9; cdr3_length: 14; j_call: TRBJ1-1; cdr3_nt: TGTGCCAGCAGCCCCGGGACAGGGAACACTGAAGCTTTCTTT; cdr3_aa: CASSPGTGNTEAFF
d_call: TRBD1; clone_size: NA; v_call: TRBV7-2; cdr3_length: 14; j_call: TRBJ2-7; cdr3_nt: TGTGCCAGCAGCTTATACCAGGGGGCCTACGAGCAGTACTTC; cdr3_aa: CASSLYQGAYEQYF
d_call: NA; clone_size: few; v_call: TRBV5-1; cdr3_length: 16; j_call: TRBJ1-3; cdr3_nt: TGCGCCAGCACCACAGAGAGCGGCATCTCTGGAAACACCATATATTTT; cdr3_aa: CASTTESGISGNTIYF
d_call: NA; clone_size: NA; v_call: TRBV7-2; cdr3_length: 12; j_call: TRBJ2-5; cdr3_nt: TGTGCCAGCAGCTTAGTATCTGAGACCCAGTACTTC; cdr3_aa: CASSLVSETQYF
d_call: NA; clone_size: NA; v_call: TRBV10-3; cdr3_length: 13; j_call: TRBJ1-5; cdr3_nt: TGTGCCACTACCGGGACAATCAATCAGCCCCAGCATTTT; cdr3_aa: CATTGTINQPQHF
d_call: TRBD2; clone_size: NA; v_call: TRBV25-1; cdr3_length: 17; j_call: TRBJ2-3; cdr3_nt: TGTGCCAGCAGTGAATATAGTGCGGGGGGGATGGTAGATACGCAGTATTTT; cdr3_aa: CASSEYSAGGMVDTQYF
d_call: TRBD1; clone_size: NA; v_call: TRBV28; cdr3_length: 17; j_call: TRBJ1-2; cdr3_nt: TGTGCCAGCATTAACCCGGGACAGGGGGCGCGGAACTATGGCTACACCTTC; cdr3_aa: CASINPGQGARNYGYTF
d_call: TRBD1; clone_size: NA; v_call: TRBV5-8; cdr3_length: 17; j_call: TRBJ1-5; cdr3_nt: TGTGCCAGCAGCTTACGCAGGGGGCGGCTGAGCAATCAGCCCCAGCATTTT; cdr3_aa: CASSLRRGRLSNQPQHF
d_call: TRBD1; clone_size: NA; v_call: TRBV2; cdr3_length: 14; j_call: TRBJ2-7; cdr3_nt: TGTGCCAGCCAGACAGGGGACCTCTCCTACGAGCAGTACTTC; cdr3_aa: CASQTGDLSYEQYF
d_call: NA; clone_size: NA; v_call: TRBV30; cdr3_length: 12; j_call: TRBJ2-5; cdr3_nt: TGTGCCTGGAACGGGGGCCAAGAGACCCAGTACTTC; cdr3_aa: CAWNGGQETQYF
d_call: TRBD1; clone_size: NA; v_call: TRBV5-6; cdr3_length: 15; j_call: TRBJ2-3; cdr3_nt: TGTGCCAGCAGCTCGCAGGGGGTGAGGACAGATACGCAGTATTTT; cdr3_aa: CASSSQGVRTDTQYF
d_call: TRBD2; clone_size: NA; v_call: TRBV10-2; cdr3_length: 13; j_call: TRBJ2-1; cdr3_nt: TGCGCCAGCAGTTGGACTAGCCGCAATGAGCAGTTCTTC; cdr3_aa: CASSWTSRNEQFF
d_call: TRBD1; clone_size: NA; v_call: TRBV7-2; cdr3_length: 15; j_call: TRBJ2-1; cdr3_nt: TGTGCCAGCAGCTTAACAGGGGGCCGGTACAATGAGCAGTTCTTC; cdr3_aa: CASSLTGGRYNEQFF
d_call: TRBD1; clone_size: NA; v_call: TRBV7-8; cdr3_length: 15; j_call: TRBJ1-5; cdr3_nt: TGTGCCAGCAGCTTAGGTAGGACAGGGGAACAGCCCCAGCATTTT; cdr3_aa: CASSLGRTGEQPQHF
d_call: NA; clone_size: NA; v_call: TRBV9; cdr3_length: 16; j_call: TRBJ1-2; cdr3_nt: TGTGCCAGCAGCGACTCGGGGTACACGGGAGAGTATGGCTACACCTTC; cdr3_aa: CASSDSGYTGEYGYTF
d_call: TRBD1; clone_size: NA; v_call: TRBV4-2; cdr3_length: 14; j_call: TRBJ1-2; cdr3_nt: TGTGCCAGCAGCCCGGACAGGGGCTACTATGGCTACACCTTC; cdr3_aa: CASSPDRGYYGYTF
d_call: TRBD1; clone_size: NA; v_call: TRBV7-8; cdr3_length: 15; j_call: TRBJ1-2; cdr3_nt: TGTGCCAGCAGCCCCGGGACAGGGGGCAACTATGGCTACACCTTC; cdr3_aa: CASSPGTGGNYGYTF
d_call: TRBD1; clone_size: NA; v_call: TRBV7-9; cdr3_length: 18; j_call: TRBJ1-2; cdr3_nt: TGTGCCAGCAGCCATAAGTACAGGGGACCAAAAGGGAACTATGGCTACACCTTC; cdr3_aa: CASSHKYRGPKGNYGYTF
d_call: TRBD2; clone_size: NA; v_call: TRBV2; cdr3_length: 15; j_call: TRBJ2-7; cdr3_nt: TGTGCCAGCAGTTCTAGGACTAGCGGGGGGTACGAGCAGTACTTC; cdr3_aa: CASSSRTSGGYEQYF
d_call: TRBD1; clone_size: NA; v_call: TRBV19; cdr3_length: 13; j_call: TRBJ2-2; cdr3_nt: TGTGCCACCCGGGACAGGGGGCCCGGGGAGCTGTTTTTT; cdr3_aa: CATRDRGPGELFF
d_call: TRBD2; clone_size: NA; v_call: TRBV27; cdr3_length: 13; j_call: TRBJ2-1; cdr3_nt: TGTGCCAGCAACATCATAGCGGGGAATGAGCAGTTCTTC; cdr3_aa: CASNIIAGNEQFF
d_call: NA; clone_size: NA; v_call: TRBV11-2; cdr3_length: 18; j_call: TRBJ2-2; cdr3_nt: TGTGCCAGCAGTTTTTGGGGCAGACAGGCGGTGAACACCGGGGAGCTGTTTTTT; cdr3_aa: CASSFWGRQAVNTGELFF
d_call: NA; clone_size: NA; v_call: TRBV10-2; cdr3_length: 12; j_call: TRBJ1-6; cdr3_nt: TGCGCCAGCAGTGAGTCGGCCTCACCCCTCCACTTT; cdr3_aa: CASSESASPLHF